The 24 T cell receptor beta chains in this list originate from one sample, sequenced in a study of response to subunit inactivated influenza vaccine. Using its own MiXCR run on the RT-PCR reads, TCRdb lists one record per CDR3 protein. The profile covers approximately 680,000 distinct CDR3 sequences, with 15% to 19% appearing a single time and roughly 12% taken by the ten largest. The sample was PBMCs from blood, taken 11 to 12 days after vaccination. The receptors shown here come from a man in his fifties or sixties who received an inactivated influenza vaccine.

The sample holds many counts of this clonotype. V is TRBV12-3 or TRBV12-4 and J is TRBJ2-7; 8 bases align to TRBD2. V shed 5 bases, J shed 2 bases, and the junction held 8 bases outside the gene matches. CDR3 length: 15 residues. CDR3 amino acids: CASSMRTSSAYEQYF. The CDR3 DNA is TGTGCCAGCAGTATGCGGACTAGCAGTGCCTACGAGCAGTACTTC.

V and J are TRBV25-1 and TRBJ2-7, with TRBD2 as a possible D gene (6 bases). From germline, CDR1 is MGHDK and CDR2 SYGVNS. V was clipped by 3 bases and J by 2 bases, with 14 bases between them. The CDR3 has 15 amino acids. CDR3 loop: CASSDWGVRTYEQYF. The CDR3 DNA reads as TGTGCCAGCAGTGACTGGGGGGTGCGAACCTACGAGCAGTACTTC.

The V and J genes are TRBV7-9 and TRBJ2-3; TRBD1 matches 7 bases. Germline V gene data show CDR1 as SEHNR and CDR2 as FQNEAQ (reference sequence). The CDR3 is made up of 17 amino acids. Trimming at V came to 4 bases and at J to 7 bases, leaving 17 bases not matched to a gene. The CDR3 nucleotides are TGTGCCAGCAGCTCGCCTCAGAGGGGGCGCGGGTTGAATACGCAGTATTTT. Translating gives CASSSPQRGRGLNTQYF.

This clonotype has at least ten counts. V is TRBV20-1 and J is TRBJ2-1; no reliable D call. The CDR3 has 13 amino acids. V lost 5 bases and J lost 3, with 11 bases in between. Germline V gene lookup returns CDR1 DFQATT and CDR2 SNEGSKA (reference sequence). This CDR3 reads CSAPVAVYNEQFF. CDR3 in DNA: TGCAGTGCTCCGGTGGCGGTCTACAATGAGCAGTTCTTC.

CDR3 in amino acids: CASTRQAPLGTDTQYF. In nucleotides, the CDR3 is TGTGCCAGCACCAGACAGGCGCCCTTAGGCACAGATACGCAGTATTTT. This sequence joins TRBV21-1 and TRBJ2-3; the table calls TRBD1, which could not be checked here. TRBV21-1 is labeled a pseudogene. This CDR3 region has 16 residues.

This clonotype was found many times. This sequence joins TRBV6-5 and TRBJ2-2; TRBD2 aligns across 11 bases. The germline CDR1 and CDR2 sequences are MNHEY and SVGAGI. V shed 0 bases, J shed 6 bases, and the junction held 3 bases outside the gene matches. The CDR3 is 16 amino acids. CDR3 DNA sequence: TGTGCCAGCAGTTACTCCCTAGCGGGGGGACCCGGGGAGCTGTTTTTT. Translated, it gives CASSYSLAGGPGELFF.

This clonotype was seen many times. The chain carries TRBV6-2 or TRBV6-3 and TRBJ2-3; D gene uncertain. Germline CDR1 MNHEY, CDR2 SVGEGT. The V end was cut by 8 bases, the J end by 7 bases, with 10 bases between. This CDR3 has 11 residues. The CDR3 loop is CASSESYTQYF. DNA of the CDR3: TGTGCCAGCTCGGAATCGTATACGCAGTATTTT.

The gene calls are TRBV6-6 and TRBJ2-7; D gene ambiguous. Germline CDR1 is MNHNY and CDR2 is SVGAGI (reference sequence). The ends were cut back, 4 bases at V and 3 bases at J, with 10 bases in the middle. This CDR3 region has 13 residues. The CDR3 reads CASSSATHYEQYF. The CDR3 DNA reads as TGTGCCAGCAGTTCCGCGACTCACTACGAGCAGTACTTC.

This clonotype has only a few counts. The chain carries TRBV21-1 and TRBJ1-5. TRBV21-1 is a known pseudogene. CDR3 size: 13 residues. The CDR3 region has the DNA TGTGCCACAGGGGCCTCGAGCAATCAGCTCCAGCATTTT. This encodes CATGASSNQLQHF.

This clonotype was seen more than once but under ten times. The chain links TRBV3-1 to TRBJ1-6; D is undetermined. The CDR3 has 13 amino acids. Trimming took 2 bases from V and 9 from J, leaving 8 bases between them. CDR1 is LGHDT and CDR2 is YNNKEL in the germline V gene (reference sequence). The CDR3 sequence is CASSQREGSPLHF. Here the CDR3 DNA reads TGTGCCAGCAGCCAAAGAGAGGGTTCACCCCTCCACTTT.

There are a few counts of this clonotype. CDR3 DNA sequence: TGTGCCATCAGTGAGGGGACAGGGGGCGTCGATACGCAGTATTTT. It codes for CAISEGTGGVDTQYF. The chain couples TRBV10-3 to TRBJ2-3; TRBD1 matches at 12 bases. The V and J ends lost 2 bases and 6 bases, in that order; junction bases with no gene match: 3. Germline V gene sequence: CDR1 ENHRY, CDR2 SYGVKD. The CDR3 runs 15 residues.

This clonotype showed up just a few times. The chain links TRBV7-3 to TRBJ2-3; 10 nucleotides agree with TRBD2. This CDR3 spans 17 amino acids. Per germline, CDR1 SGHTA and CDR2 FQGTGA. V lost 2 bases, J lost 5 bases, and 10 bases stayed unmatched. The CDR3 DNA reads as TGTGCCAGCAGCTTACTGAGCGGGAGGGTTTTTAAAGATACGCAGTATTTT. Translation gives CASSLLSGRVFKDTQYF.

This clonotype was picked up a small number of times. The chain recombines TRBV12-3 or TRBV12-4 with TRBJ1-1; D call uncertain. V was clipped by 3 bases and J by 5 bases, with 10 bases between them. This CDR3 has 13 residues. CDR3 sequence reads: CASSLRRATEAFF. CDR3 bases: TGTGCCAGCAGTTTGAGGAGGGCTACTGAAGCTTTCTTT.

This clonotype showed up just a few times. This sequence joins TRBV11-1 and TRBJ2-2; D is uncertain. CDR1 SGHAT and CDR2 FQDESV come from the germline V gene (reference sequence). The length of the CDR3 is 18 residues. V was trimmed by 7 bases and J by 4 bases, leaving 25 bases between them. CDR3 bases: TGTGCCAGCACCGCACCCTTCGGCGGAAACATTAGCACCGGGGAGCTGTTTTTT. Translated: CASTAPFGGNISTGELFF.

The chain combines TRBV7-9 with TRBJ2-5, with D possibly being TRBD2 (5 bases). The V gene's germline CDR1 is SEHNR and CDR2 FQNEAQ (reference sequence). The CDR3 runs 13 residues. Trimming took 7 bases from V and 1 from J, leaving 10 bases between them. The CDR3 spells CASNYGVQETQYF. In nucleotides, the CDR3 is TGTGCCAGCAACTACGGGGTCCAAGAGACCCAGTACTTC.

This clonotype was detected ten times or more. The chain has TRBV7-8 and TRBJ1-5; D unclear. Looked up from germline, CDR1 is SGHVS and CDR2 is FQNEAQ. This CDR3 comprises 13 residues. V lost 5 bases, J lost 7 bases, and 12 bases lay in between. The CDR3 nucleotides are TGTGCCAGCAGCGTAGAGGGCAGACAGCCCCAGCATTTT. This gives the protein CASSVEGRQPQHF. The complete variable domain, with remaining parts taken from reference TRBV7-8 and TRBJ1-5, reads GAGVSQSPRYKVAKRGQDVALRCDPISGHVSLFWYQQALGQGPEFLTYFQNEAQLDKSGLPSDRFFAERPEGSVSTLKIQRTQQEDSAVYLCASSVEGRQPQHFGDGTRLSIL.

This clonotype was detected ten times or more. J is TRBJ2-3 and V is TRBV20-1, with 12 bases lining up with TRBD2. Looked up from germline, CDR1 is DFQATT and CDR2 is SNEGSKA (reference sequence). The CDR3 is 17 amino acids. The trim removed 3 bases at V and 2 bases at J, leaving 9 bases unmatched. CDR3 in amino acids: CSASPLAGGGFTDTQYF. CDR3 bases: TGCAGTGCTAGTCCCCTAGCGGGAGGGGGATTCACAGATACGCAGTATTTT.

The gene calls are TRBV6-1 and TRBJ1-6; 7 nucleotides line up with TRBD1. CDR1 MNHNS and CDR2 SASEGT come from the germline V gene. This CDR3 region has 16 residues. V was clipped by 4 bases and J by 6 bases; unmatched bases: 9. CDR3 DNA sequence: TGTGCCAGCAGTGCAATGGGACAGATAACTAATTCACCCCTCCACTTT. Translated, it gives CASSAMGQITNSPLHF.

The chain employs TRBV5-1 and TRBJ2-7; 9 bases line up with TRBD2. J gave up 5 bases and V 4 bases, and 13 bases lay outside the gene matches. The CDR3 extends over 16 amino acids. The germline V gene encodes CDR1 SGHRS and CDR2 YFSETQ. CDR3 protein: CASSLRFSGSVHEQYF. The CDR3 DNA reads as TGCGCCAGCAGCCTAAGATTTAGCGGGAGCGTCCACGAGCAGTACTTC.

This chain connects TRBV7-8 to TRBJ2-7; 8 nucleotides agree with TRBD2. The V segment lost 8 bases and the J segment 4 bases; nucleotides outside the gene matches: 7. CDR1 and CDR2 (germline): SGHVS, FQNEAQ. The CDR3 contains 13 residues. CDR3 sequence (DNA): TGTGCCAGCTCGGGGACTAGAAAGTACGAGCAGTACTTC. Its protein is CASSGTRKYEQYF. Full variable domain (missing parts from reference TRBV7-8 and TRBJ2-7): GAGVSQSPRYKVAKRGQDVALRCDPISGHVSLFWYQQALGQGPEFLTYFQNEAQLDKSGLPSDRFFAERPEGSVSTLKIQRTQQEDSAVYLCASSGTRKYEQYFGPGTRLTVT.

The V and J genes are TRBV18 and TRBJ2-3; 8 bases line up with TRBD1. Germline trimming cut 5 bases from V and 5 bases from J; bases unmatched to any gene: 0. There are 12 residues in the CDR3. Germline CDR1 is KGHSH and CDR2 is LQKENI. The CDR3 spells CASSGQGDTQYF. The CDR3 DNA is TGTGCCAGCTCAGGACAGGGAGATACGCAGTATTTT.

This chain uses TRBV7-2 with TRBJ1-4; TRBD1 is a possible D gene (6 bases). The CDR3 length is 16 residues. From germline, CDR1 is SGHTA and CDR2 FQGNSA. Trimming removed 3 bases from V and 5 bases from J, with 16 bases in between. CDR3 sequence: CASSLAGEVPNEKLFF. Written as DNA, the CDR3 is TGTGCCAGCAGCTTGGCAGGGGAAGTCCCCAATGAAAAACTGTTTTTT.

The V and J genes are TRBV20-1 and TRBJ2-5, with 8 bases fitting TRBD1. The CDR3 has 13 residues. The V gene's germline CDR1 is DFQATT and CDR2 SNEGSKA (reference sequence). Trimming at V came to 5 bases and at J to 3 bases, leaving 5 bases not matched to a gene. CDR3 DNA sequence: TGCAGTGCTGCCAGGACAGGGAAAGAGACCCAGTACTTC. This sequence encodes CSAARTGKETQYF.

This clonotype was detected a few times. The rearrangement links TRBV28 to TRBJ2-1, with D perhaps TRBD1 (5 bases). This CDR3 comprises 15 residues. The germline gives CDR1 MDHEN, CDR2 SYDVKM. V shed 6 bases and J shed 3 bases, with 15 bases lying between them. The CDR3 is CASRGDETVYNEQFF. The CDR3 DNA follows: TGTGCCAGCAGAGGGGATGAGACGGTCTACAATGAGCAGTTCTTC.